The source of this T cell receptor (beta chain) is a study of OX40 agonist ivuxolimab in advanced cancers. Study in general: The dose-escalation cohort had hepatocellular carcinoma, melanoma, renal cell or head and neck cancer.

Data came from immunoSEQ multiplex PCR; TCRdb stores just in-frame clones and leaves some out. The table lists around 85,000 clones, about 89% of them singletons. Germline V gene data show CDR1 as LNHNV and CDR2 as YYDKDF (reference sequence). The CDR3 sequence is 16 residues long. V lost 0 bases and J 5 bases, leaving 16 bases between the germline ends. This clone was seen only once. The genes are TRBV15 and TRBJ2-5; the D call may be TRBD1 or TRBD2 (7 bases each). The sequence derives from an adult with an advanced solid tumor such as melanoma, head and neck, liver or kidney cancer. The sample consisted of CD4+ or CD8+ T cells sorted from blood, taken in a trial of the OX40 agonist ivuxolimab. DNA for the CDR3: TGTGCCACCAGCAGAGATCTCGGGCAGGGGGGGGAGACCCAGTACTTC. As protein: CATSRDLGQGGETQYF. The whole variable domain, remainder taken from reference TRBV15 and TRBJ2-5, is DAMVIQNPRYQVTQFGKPVTLSCSQTLNHNVMYWYQQKSSQAPKLLFHYYDKDFNNEADTPDNFQSRRPNTSFCFLDIRSPGLGDTAMYLCATSRDLGQGGETQYFGPGTRLLVL.